Below, 8 T cell receptor beta chains from the same sample are listed, as sequenced in a study of shared clonotypes between healthy human individuals. The assay was immunoSEQ multiplex PCR, and TCRdb's table has in-frame clones only and misses some. The data show 2 million to 2.5 million clones, around 95% seen once. The sequenced material came from naive CD4+ T cells sorted from blood. Described subset: CD45RA+ positively selected. Receptor source: a young man in good health.

This chain connects TRBV12-5 to TRBJ2-3; D possibly matches TRBD1 or TRBD2 (6 bases each). The CDR3 is 15 residues long. V was trimmed by 7 bases and J by 1 base, leaving 15 bases between them. Looked up from germline, CDR1 is LGHNT and CDR2 is FRNRAP. The CDR3 nucleotides are TGTGCTAGTGCGTTAGGGGGGTGGGGCACAGATACGCAGTATTTT. Its translation: CASALGGWGTDTQYF.

The V and J genes are TRBV4-1 and TRBJ1-6, with 8 bases matching TRBD1. J lost 0 bases, V lost 0 bases, and 13 bases had no gene match. Germline CDR1 reads MGHRA; CDR2 reads YSYEKL. The CDR3 is made up of 21 amino acids. The CDR3 sequence is CASSQDMLSWTGPSYNSPLHF. DNA of the CDR3: TGCGCCAGCAGCCAAGATATGTTATCCTGGACAGGGCCCTCCTATAATTCACCCCTCCACTTT.

This clone was picked up one time. The chain joins TRBV5-1 to TRBJ1-4, with D perhaps TRBD1 (5 bases). The germline V and J ends were trimmed by 7 bases and 0 bases, with 13 bases remaining between them. This CDR3 contains 15 residues. The germline V gene encodes CDR1 SGHRS and CDR2 YFSETQ. DNA for the CDR3: TGCGCCAGCGCCTTACGAGGGGCAACTAATGAAAAACTGTTTTTT. It translates to CASALRGATNEKLFF.

This chain links TRBV2 with TRBJ2-6; D is possibly TRBD2 (5 bases). V gave up 0 bases and J gave up 3 bases, with 15 bases separating them. The germline gives CDR1 SNHLY, CDR2 FYNNEI. The CDR3 is 18 amino acids. The CDR3 is CASSEASGWALGANVLTF. CDR3 DNA: TGTGCCAGCAGTGAAGCGTCGGGGTGGGCGCTTGGGGCCAACGTCCTGACTTTC.

The chain couples TRBV5-1 to TRBJ1-5, with TRBD1 identical over 7 bases. The J segment lost 2 bases and the V segment lost 0 bases, leaving 2 bases of the junction unmatched. Germline values: CDR1 SGHRS, CDR2 YFSETQ. This CDR3 region has 15 residues. In nucleotides, the CDR3 is TGCGCCAGCAGCTTGGATCAGGGGGGCAATCAGCCCCAGCATTTT. It codes for CASSLDQGGNQPQHF.

The V and J genes are TRBV6-5 and TRBJ2-7, with D perhaps assigned TRBD1 or TRBD2 (5 bases each). From germline, CDR1 is MNHEY and CDR2 SVGAGI. V lost 6 bases and J 6 bases, leaving 15 bases between the germline ends. The CDR3 has 13 residues. CDR3 residues: CASRNPGRPEQYF. For the CDR3, the DNA is TGTGCCAGCAGAAACCCGGGACGTCCCGAGCAGTACTTC.

J is TRBJ2-5 and V is TRBV9; TRBD2 matches 15 bases. The CDR3 runs to 16 residues. Germline loops: CDR1 SGDLS, CDR2 YYNGEE. J lost 3 bases, V lost 4 bases, and 4 bases had no gene match. In DNA, the CDR3 is TGTGCCAGCAGCCTGGGACTAGCGGGGGGAGAAGAGACCCAGTACTTC. The encoded protein is CASSLGLAGGEETQYF.

The chain joins TRBV30 to TRBJ2-3, with D possibly being TRBD2 (6 bases). This CDR3 has 17 amino acids. V was pared by 2 bases and J by 6 bases, with 24 bases between. The germline V gene encodes CDR1 GTSNPN and CDR2 SVGIG (reference sequence). The DNA of the CDR3 is TGTGCCTGGAGTCCTACGGAACTCCGGGGGTTAGCGGATACGCAGTATTTT. Its protein product is CAWSPTELRGLADTQYF.